This T cell receptor (beta chain) was identified during a study of PD-1 blockade in classical Hodgkin lymphoma (dated by TCRdb to the early 2020s). Background for the entire study: Nivolumab dosing was 3 mg/kg intravenously every 2 weeks, continuing until either disease progression or unacceptable toxicity. The study used TCR beta sequencing and CyTOF to define a peripheral blood immune signature of response to PD-1 blockade in classical Hodgkin lymphoma.

The Qiagen DNeasy kit was used to extract genomic DNA from unsorted PBMCs and from the negatively selected CD4+ and CD8+ fractions. Using primers that anneal to V and J segments, immunoSEQ multiplex PCR amplified the TCR beta CDR3 regions. A synthetic immune receptor repertoire was used to minimize amplification bias, and remaining bias was computationally removed after sequencing. On the study's bioinformatics: Repertoire diversity was quantified as the Shannon entropy index using custom Python scripts. The unsorted, CD4+ and CD8+ repertoires were each analyzed separately, with the exception of combined analyses, where CD4+ and CD8+ sequences were merged in silico. Clonal expansion was defined as at least a 2-fold frequency increase after treatment relative to C1D1, with a pseudocount of 0.5 for undetected baseline clones. Clones with 0 or 1 copy at C1D1 were classified as singleton clones, and clones with 2 or more copies were classified as non-singleton clones. Clones expanded in unsorted samples were annotated as CD4+, CD8+ or unknown by matching protein sequences in sorted samples from the same patient. Wilcoxon tests were applied to paired samples to test diversity changes from C1D1 to C4D1. As stored in TCRdb, this immuneACCESS dataset retains in-frame rearrangements with V and J assigned. A fraction of the clones does not appear; measured against another copy, unresolved V genes explain less than half of the discrepancy, and the remainder lacks a known reason. The DNA was the basis for D and trimming; V, J and clone size are from that table. This sample lists about 35,000 clones; 69% were detected once. The ten largest clones add up to less than 15% of the sample.

V sheds 3 bases and J sheds 8 bases, leaving 16 bases between their ends. The germline V gene (reference sequence) yields LNHDA for CDR1 and SQIVND for CDR2. Counted from cysteine to phenylalanine, this CDR3 has 14 amino acids. Only the CDR3 DNA stays, 42 bases, in frame from base 1. Here is what the overall study found, with its caveats: CD4+ but not CD8+ TCR diversity rose significantly by C4D1 (p=0.0027 vs p=0.16), most apparent in complete responders (p=0.02). Baseline diversity similar to that of newly diagnosed patients was observed in trial patients achieving complete response, whereas significantly lower diversity was observed in partial responders and progressors. Baseline TCR diversity was reported to be lower in newly diagnosed patients than in healthy donors, and even lower in relapsed/refractory patients. The study covered only a single clinical trial cohort, and the causes of the repertoire differences, possibly disease activity or prior therapy, were still not defined. Diversity was lower in patients who began nivolumab less than 1 year after ASCT, so these patients were left out of later analyses to avoid confounding by immune reconstitution.

As to this clone: Its cognate antigen has yet to be identified. No quality values exist for individual bases; no much larger clone is one base distant.

Explained via the paper, the time point label denotes: cycle 2 day 1 (C2D1) of nivolumab. Every trial patient had relapsed after autologous stem cell transplantation, and cohorts A, B and C differed in prior brentuximab vedotin exposure. The trial cohort included 55 to 60 patients with relapsed/refractory classical Hodgkin lymphoma, and each patient had a best overall response of complete response, partial response or progressive disease. Single-agent nivolumab was administered to trial patients in the multi-cohort phase II CheckMate 205 trial. Best overall response was determined by an independent review committee according to the 2007 International Working Group response criteria. Trial PBMCs were collected immediately before nivolumab initiation (C1D1) and during therapy at cycle 2 day 1 and cycle 4 day 1. After peripheral blood was drawn into 8 mL Vacutainer Cell Preparation Tubes, PBMCs were isolated by centrifugation and then cryopreserved.

The chain uses TRBV19 and TRBJ1-1; TRBD1 is a weak D gene call, 6 bases matching. The sample was peripheral blood mononuclear cells (PBMCs), taken before the second cycle of nivolumab. The source of this sequence is a human donor with classical Hodgkin lymphoma. The DNA sequence reads TGTGCCAGTAGTATGGGGGACATAAGACGCGAAGCTTTCTTT. Its protein reads: CASSMGDIRREAFF.